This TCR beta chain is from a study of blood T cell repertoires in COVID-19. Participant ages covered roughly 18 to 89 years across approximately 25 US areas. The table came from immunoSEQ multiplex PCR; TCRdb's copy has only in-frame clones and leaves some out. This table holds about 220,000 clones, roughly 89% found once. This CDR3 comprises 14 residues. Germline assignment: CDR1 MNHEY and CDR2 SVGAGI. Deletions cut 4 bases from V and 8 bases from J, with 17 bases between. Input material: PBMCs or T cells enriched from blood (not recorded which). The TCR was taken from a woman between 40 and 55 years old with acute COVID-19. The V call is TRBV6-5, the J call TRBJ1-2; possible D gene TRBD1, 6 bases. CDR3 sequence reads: CASSSRDTRGGYTF. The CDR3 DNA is TGTGCCAGCAGTTCCCGGGACACTCGTGGGGGCTACACCTTC.